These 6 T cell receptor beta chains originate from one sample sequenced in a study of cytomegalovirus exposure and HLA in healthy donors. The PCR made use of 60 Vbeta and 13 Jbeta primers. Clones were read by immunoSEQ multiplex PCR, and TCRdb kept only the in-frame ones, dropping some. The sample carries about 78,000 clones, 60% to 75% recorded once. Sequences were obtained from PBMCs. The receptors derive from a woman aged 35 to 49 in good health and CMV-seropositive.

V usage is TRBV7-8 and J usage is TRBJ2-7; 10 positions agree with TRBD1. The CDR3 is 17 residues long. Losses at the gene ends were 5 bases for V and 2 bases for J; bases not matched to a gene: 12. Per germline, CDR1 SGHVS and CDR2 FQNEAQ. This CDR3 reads CASSPPLRDRGAYEQYF. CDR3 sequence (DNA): TGTGCCAGCAGCCCCCCCCTCCGGGACAGGGGCGCCTACGAGCAGTACTTC.

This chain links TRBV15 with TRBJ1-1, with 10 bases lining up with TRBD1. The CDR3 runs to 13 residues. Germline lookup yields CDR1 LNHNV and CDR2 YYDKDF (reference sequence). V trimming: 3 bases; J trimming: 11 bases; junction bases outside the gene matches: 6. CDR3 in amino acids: CATSSRQGAVAFF. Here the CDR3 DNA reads TGTGCCACCAGCAGCAGACAGGGGGCGGTGGCTTTCTTT.

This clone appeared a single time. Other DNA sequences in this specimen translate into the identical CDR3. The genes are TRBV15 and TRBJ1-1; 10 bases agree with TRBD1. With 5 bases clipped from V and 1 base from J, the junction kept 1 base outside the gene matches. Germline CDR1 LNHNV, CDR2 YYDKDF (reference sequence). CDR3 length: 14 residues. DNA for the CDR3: TGTGCCACCAGCCGGGACAGGGGGAACACTGAAGCTTTCTTT. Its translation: CATSRDRGNTEAFF.

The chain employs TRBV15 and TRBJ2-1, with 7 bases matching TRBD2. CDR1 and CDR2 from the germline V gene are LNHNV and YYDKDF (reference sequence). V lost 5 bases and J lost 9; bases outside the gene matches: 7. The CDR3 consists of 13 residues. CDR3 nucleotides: TGTGCCACCAGCCCCCCCCGCGGGGGTGAGCAGTTCTTC. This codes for CATSPPRGGEQFF.

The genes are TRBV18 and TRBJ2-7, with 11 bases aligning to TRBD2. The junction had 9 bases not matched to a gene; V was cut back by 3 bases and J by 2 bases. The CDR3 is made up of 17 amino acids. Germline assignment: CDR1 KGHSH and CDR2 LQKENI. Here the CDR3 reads CASSPPLISGRAYEQYF. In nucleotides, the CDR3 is TGTGCCAGCTCACCGCCCCTGATTAGCGGGAGGGCCTACGAGCAGTACTTC.

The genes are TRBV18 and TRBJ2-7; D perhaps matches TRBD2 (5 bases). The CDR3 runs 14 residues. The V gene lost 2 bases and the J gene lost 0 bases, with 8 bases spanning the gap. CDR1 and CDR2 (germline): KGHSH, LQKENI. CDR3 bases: TGTGCCAGCTCACCAAGTGAGGGCTCCTACGAGCAGTACTTC. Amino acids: CASSPSEGSYEQYF.